Below are 19 T cell receptor beta chains sequenced from a single sample in a study of shared clonotypes between healthy human individuals. Assay used: immunoSEQ multiplex PCR; TCRdb lists only in-frame clones, some missing. The table lists over 850,000 clones, around 78% of them singletons. Sequencing was performed on memory CD4+ T cells from PBMCs. Subset in this sample: CD45RA-negative fraction. The receptors stem from a man aged 18-30 years in good health. Some clones in this sample may be carry-over from other donors' samples.

The V and J genes are TRBV6-1 and TRBJ2-7; 8 nucleotides align to TRBD2. The CDR3 runs 14 residues. V shed 8 bases, J shed 6 bases, and the junction held 12 bases outside the gene matches. Germline V gene lookup returns CDR1 MNHNS and CDR2 SASEGT. CDR3 region: CASQWGTRASEQYF. The CDR3 nucleotides are TGTGCCAGCCAATGGGGGACTAGAGCTAGCGAGCAGTACTTC.

This chain uses TRBV4-1 with TRBJ2-2; 12 bases are shared with TRBD2. Germline assignment: CDR1 MGHRA and CDR2 YSYEKL. Trimming cost V 4 bases and J 1 base; bases outside gene matches: 4. The CDR3 length is 17 residues. In DNA, the CDR3 is TGCGCCAGCAGCCCCCTGACTAGCGGGAGGAACACCGGGGAGCTGTTTTTT. Protein: CASSPLTSGRNTGELFF.

The V call is TRBV6-5, the J call TRBJ1-1; D is unresolved. The CDR3 spans 13 residues. Germline CDR1 MNHEY, CDR2 SVGAGI. The V gene lost 6 bases and the J gene lost 0 bases, with 8 bases spanning the gap. The CDR3 here is CASRQNMNTEAFF. CDR3 in DNA: TGTGCCAGCAGGCAAAACATGAACACTGAAGCTTTCTTT.

Regarding this clone: Other DNA sequences of this sample code for an identical CDR3. The chain recombines TRBV30 with TRBJ2-5; 7 bases match TRBD2. The ends lost 0 bases at V and 5 bases at J; junction bases unmatched: 3. This CDR3 has 13 amino acids. Germline-derived CDR1 and CDR2 are GTSNPN and SVGIG (reference sequence). CDR3 bases: TGTGCCTGGAGTGTATTGGGGGGGGAGACCCAGTACTTC. Translating it yields CAWSVLGGETQYF.

This clone was detected once. The chain recombines TRBV9 with TRBJ2-1; D gene ambiguous. Germline V gene lookup returns CDR1 SGDLS and CDR2 YYNGEE. The CDR3 is 16 amino acids. V lost 4 bases and J lost 9, with 23 bases in between. CDR3 sequence: CASSRTVGPTVGEQFF. The CDR3 nucleotides are TGTGCCAGCAGCCGAACTGTCGGGCCAACCGTCGGTGAGCAGTTCTTC.

The chain joins TRBV6-8 to TRBJ2-7; weak D call: TRBD2 (6 bases). The germline V gene has CDR1 MNHGY and CDR2 SAAAGT. The CDR3 has 12 amino acids. V was pared by 5 bases and J by 4 bases, with 9 bases between. The CDR3 nucleotides read TGTGCCAGCAGTGAGCTAGCGTACGAGCAGTACTTC. Translation gives CASSELAYEQYF.

The gene calls are TRBV5-4 and TRBJ2-1, with unresolved D. The CDR3 loop spans 12 amino acids. V was cut by 4 bases and J by 2 bases, with 4 bases left in between. The germline CDR1 and CDR2 sequences are SGHNT and YYREEE (reference sequence). In DNA, the CDR3 is TGTGCCAGCAGCATCACCTACAATGAGCAGTTCTTC. Translating it yields CASSITYNEQFF.

The count of this clone is one. The chain links TRBV6-1 to TRBJ1-1; D not certain. Trimming removed 6 bases from V and 1 base from J, with 6 bases in between. This CDR3 is built from 12 residues. Germline V lookup: CDR1 MNHNS, CDR2 SASEGT. The CDR3 protein is CASRFRNTEAFF. The CDR3 DNA reads TGTGCCAGCAGATTCAGGAACACTGAAGCTTTCTTT.

The rearrangement uses TRBV29-1 and TRBJ2-7; D uncertain. The V gene's germline CDR1 is SQVTM and CDR2 ANQGSEA. The CDR3 length is 13 residues. V shed 4 bases and J shed 4 bases, with 14 bases lying between them. The CDR3 here is CSVAGQYIYEQYF. CDR3 in DNA: TGCAGCGTTGCCGGGCAGTACATTTACGAGCAGTACTTC.

This chain links TRBV30 with TRBJ2-7; unclear D gene. CDR3 length equals 14 residues. The germline V and J ends were trimmed by 4 bases and 0 bases, with 13 bases remaining between them. Germline V lookup: CDR1 GTSNPN, CDR2 SVGIG (reference sequence). CDR3 loop: CAWTEIQYSYEQYF. Here the CDR3 DNA reads TGTGCCTGGACTGAAATTCAGTACTCCTACGAGCAGTACTTC.

CDR3 region: CSVPGLYLDEQYF. CDR3 in DNA: TGCAGCGTTCCCGGGCTCTACCTCGATGAGCAGTACTTC. The V call is TRBV29-1, the J call TRBJ2-7; D is unresolved. Deletions cut 5 bases from V and 7 bases from J, with 18 bases between. Per the germline V gene, CDR1 is SQVTM and CDR2 is ANQGSEA. The CDR3 is 13 amino acids.

The V call is TRBV4-1, the J call TRBJ1-5; D is ambiguous. The CDR3 is 15 amino acids. The germline gives CDR1 MGHRA, CDR2 YSYEKL. V was pared by 0 bases and J by 3 bases, with 9 bases between. The CDR3 sequence: CASSQDTGFNQPQHF. DNA of the CDR3: TGCGCCAGCAGCCAAGATACGGGATTCAATCAGCCCCAGCATTTT.

This rearrangement joins TRBV28 to TRBJ2-7; D tentatively fits TRBD1 or TRBD2 (5 bases each). The CDR3 has 15 amino acids. The germline gives CDR1 MDHEN, CDR2 SYDVKM. Trimming stripped 5 bases from V and 3 bases from J, with 17 bases between. The CDR3: CASSPEMGPVYEQYF. Written as DNA, the CDR3 is TGTGCCAGCAGTCCTGAGATGGGACCGGTCTACGAGCAGTACTTC. Drawing the rest from reference TRBV28 and TRBJ2-7, the complete variable domain is DVKVTQSSRYLVKRTGEKVFLECVQDMDHENMFWYRQDPGLGLRLIYFSYDVKMKEKGDIPEGYSVSREKKERFSLILESASTNQTSMYLCASSPEMGPVYEQYFGPGTRLTVT.

This sequence joins TRBV5-1 and TRBJ2-1; TRBD1 aligns across 7 bases. The junction had 7 bases not matched to a gene; V was cut back by 4 bases and J by 3 bases. Germline V CDR1 and CDR2: SGHRS, YFSETQ. This CDR3 is 15 amino acids long. Here the CDR3 reads CASSRGGADYNEQFF. The DNA for the CDR3 is TGCGCCAGCAGCCGAGGGGGCGCGGACTACAATGAGCAGTTCTTC. Using reference TRBV5-1 and TRBJ2-1 for the parts outside the CDR3, the full variable domain is KAGVTQTPRYLIKTRGQQVTLSCSPISGHRSVSWYQQTPGQGLQFLFEYFSETQRNKGNFPGRFSGRQFSNSRSEMNVSTLELGDSALYLCASSRGGADYNEQFFGPGTRLTVL.

The genes are TRBV15 and TRBJ2-5; 9 nucleotides line up with TRBD2. Germline loops: CDR1 LNHNV, CDR2 YYDKDF (reference sequence). After removal of 0 bases from V and 5 bases from J, the junction contained 4 bases not matched to a gene. The CDR3 has 15 amino acids. The CDR3 protein is CATSRDMREGETQYF. Written as DNA, the CDR3 is TGTGCCACCAGCAGAGATATGCGGGAGGGGGAGACCCAGTACTTC.

This chain links TRBV29-1 with TRBJ2-3; D is perhaps TRBD2 (6 bases). Germline CDR1 is SQVTM and CDR2 is ANQGSEA. The CDR3 has 16 amino acids. V was pared by 3 bases and J by 1 base, with 17 bases between. CDR3 protein: CSVEGGEIDGTDTQYF. The CDR3, as DNA: TGCAGCGTTGAGGGCGGGGAGATTGACGGCACAGATACGCAGTATTTT.

V is TRBV6-1 and J is TRBJ2-1; 7 nucleotides agree with TRBD2. The V segment lost 6 bases and the J segment 0 bases; nucleotides outside the gene matches: 5. Germline assignment: CDR1 MNHNS and CDR2 SASEGT. The CDR3 sequence is 15 residues long. CDR3 nucleotides: TGTGCCAGCAGCTTAGTAGCGGGCTCCTACAATGAGCAGTTCTTC. Translated, it gives CASSLVAGSYNEQFF.

This sequence joins TRBV6-1 and TRBJ2-7; the D is unclear. Germline V gene data show CDR1 as MNHNS and CDR2 as SASEGT. The CDR3 runs 12 residues. V lost 1 base and J lost 1, with 2 bases in between. CDR3 sequence: CASSEVSYEQYF. In DNA form, the CDR3 reads TGTGCCAGCAGTGAAGTGTCCTACGAGCAGTACTTC.

This chain uses TRBV6-6 with TRBJ2-3; perhaps TRBD2 as D (5 bases). Germline V lookup: CDR1 MNHNY, CDR2 SVGAGI (reference sequence). The V end lost 6 bases, the J end lost 0 bases, and 16 bases lay between the germline ends. This CDR3 has 16 amino acids. CDR3 DNA sequence: TGTGCCAGCAGCCCTCCAACTAGTTCTAGCACAGATACGCAGTATTTT. Translation: CASSPPTSSSTDTQYF.